This T cell receptor beta chain was captured in a study of vaccination effects on CD4 cells after COVID-19. Study results and caveats: Few convalescent patients were included, and no early post-infection timepoints were sampled. Long after vaccination, the clones induced by infection and by vaccine shrank markedly in size.

V lost 3 bases and J 4 bases, leaving 9 bases between the germline ends. Germline values: CDR1 LNHDA, CDR2 SQIVND (reference sequence). The CDR3 extends over 13 amino acids. Antigen-specific CD4+ T cells were expanded with viral peptide pools in the ViraFEST assay before sequencing. Having been cultured for about 10 days, the cells underwent CD4+ T cell isolation. Absence of prior SARS-CoV-2 infection characterized the vaccine recipients, who showed negative nucleocapsid antibodies. Wells each received 2 million or so PBMC, cultured with 10 IU/ml IL-2 and roughly 10 ug/ml peptides. Cultures received IL-2 medium that replaced half the medium on days 3 and 7. Note on this clone: As yet, its antigen is unknown.

Clones were read by immunoSEQ multiplex PCR, and TCRdb kept only the in-frame ones, dropping some. This sample has about 24,000 clones, with over 55% found just once. The input for sequencing was CD4+ T cells from PBMCs cultured with HCoV-OC43 spike peptides, taken before COVID-19 vaccination. Specified subset: HCoV-OC43 spike overlapping peptide pool stimulation. This receptor was obtained from a human donor who received a COVID-19 vaccine. This chain joins TRBV19 and TRBJ1-1, with no clear D. CDR3 amino acids: CASSIPVGTEAFF. In nucleotides, the CDR3 is TGTGCCAGTAGTATTCCGGTGGGCACTGAAGCTTTCTTT. The variable domain in full, with the rest retrieved from reference TRBV19 and TRBJ1-1, is DGGITQSPKYLFRKEGQNVTLSCEQNLNHDAMYWYRQDPGQGLRLIYYSQIVNDFQKGDIAEGYSVSREKKESFPLTVTSAQKNPTAFYLCASSIPVGTEAFFGQGTRLTVV.